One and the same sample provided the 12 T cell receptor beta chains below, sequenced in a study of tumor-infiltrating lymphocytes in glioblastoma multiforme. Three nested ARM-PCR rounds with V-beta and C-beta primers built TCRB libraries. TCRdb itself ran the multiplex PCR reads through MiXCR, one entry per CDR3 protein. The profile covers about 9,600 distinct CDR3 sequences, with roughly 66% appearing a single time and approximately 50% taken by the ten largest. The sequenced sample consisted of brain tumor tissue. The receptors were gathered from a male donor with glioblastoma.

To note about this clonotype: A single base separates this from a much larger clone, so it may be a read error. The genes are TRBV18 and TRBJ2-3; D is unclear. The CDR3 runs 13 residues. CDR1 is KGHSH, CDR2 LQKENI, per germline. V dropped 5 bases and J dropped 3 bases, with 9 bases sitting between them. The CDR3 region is CASSENPTDTQYF. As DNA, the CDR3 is TGTGCCAGCTCAGAGAATCCAACAGATACGCAGTATTTT.

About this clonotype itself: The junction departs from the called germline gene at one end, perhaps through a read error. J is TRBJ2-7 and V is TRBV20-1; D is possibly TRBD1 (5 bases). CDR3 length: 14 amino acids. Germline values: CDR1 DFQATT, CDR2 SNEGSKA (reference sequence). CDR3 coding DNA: TGCGGTGCTAGAAACCTAGGGGATGAGTGGGAGCAGTACTTC. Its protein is CGARNLGDEWEQYF.

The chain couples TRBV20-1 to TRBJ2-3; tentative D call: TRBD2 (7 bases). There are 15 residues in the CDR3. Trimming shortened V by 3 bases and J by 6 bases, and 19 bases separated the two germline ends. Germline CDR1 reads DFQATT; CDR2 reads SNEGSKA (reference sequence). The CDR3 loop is CSASRGGGLADTQYF. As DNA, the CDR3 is TGCAGTGCTAGTAGGGGGGGGGGATTAGCGGATACGCAGTATTTT.

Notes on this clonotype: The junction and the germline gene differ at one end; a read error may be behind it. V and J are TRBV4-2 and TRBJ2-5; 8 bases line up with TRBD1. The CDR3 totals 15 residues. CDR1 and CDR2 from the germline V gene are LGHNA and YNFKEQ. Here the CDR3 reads CANSQDQGALDTEYF. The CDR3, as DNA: TGTGCCAACAGCCAAGATCAGGGGGCCTTAGATACCGAGTACTTC.

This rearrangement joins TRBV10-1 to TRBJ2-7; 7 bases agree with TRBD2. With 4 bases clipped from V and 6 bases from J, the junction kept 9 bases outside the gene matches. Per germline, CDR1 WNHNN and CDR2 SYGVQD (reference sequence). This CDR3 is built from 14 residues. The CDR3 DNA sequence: TGCGCCAGCAGTGGTAGCGGGCGGTATGGCGAGCAGTACTTC. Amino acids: CASSGSGRYGEQYF.

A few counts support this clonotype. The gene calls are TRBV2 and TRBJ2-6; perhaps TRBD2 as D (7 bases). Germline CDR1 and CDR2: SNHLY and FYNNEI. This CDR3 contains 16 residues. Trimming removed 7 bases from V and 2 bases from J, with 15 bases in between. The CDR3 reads CASIISGGAGANVLTF. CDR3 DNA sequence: TGTGCCAGCATAATTTCGGGGGGCGCTGGGGCCAACGTCCTGACTTTC.

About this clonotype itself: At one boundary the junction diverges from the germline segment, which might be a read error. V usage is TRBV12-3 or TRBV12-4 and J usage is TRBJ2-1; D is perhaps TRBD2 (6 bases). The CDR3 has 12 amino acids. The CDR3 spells CASSFAGNEEFF. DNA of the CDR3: TGTGCCAGCAGTTTTGCGGGAAATGAGGAGTTCTTC.

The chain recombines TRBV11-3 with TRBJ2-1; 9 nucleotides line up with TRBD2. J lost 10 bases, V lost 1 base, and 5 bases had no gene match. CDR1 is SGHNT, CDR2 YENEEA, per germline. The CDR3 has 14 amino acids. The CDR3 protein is CASSLVAGVDEQFF. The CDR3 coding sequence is TGTGCCAGCAGCTTAGTAGCGGGAGTCGACGAGCAGTTCTTC.

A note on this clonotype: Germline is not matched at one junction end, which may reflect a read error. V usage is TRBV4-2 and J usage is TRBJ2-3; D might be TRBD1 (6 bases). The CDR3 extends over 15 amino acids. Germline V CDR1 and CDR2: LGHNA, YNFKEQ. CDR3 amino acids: CAISQDTGSTDMPYF. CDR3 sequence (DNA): TGTGCCATCAGCCAAGATACAGGGAGCACAGATATGCCGTATTTT.

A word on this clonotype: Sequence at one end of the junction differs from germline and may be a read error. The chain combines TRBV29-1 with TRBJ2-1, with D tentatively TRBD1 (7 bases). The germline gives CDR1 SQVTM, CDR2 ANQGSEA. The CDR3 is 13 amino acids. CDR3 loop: CGVGWQGGNEQFF. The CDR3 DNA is TGCGGCGTTGGGTGGCAGGGGGGCAATGAGCAGTTCTTC.

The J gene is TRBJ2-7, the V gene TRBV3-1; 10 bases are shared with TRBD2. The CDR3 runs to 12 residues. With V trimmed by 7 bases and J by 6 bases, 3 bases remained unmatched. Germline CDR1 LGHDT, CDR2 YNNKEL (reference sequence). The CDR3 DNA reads TGTGCCAGCACCCGGACTAGCGGCGAGCAGTACTTC. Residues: CASTRTSGEQYF.

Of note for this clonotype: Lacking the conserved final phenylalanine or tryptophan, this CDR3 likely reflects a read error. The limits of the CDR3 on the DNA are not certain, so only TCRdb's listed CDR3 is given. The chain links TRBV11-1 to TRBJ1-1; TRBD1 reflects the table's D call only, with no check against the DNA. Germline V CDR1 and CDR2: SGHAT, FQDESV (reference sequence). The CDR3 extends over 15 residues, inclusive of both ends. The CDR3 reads CASSFPGTGCTEAFL.